A selection of T cell receptor beta chains follows, all from one sample in a study of read filtering for tumor transcriptome and immune sequencing. TCRdb reprocessed the reads via MiXCR and lists one record per CDR3 protein. The data contain tens of thousands of distinct CDR3 sequences, roughly 21% of them singletons. The sequenced sample consisted of a population of CD138-negative cells sorted from bone marrow. These receptors came from a donor at least 40 years old with multiple myeloma. Each CDR3 is given with its conserved first and last residue. Fields, in order: J gene, D gene, clone size, V gene, CDR3 DNA, CDR3 protein. A D gene is named only where the DNA matches it firmly. Part of the rows lack a size; the others show once, few, many or a class for expanded clones.

>TRBJ1-1|-|many|TRBV7-3
TGTGCCAGCAGCTTAGTCGGGTTGAACACTGAAGCTTTCTTT
CASSLVGLNTEAFF
>TRBJ2-1|TRBD2|many|TRBV5-1
TGCGCCAGCAGCTTACTAGCGGGGGGCCAGGGAGAGCAGTTCTTC
CASSLLAGGQGEQFF
>TRBJ2-5|-|few|TRBV20-1
TGCAGTGCTAGAACCCAGGAGACCCAGTACTTC
CSARTQETQYF
>TRBJ1-5|-|-|TRBV6-1
TGTGCCAGCATCACCGGGACACAAAGCAATCAGCCCCAGCATTTT
CASITGTQSNQPQHF
>TRBJ2-1|-|many|TRBV28
TGTGCCAGCAGTTTATATGGGGGTGAAAATGAGCAGTTCTTC
CASSLYGGENEQFF
>TRBJ2-3|TRBD2|few|TRBV20-1
TGCAGTGCTAGAGACAGCGGGGGGGCTCGAGATACGCAGTATTTT
CSARDSGGARDTQYF
>TRBJ1-5|-|few|TRBV19
TGTGCCAGTAGGACCGGGCCCGAGCCTAATCAGCCCCAGCATTTT
CASRTGPEPNQPQHF
>TRBJ2-3|-|many|TRBV28
TGTGCCAGCACAATTCGGGGCGGCGATACGCAGTATTTT
CASTIRGGDTQYF
>TRBJ1-5|-|-|TRBV7-8
TGTGCCAGCAGCTTAGCCACAGCATTCGGTAATCAGCCCCAGCATTTT
CASSLATAFGNQPQHF
>TRBJ1-1|-|many|TRBV5-1
TGCGCCAGCAGCTTGCACCCAAACACTGAAGCTTTCTTT
CASSLHPNTEAFF
>TRBJ1-2|-|many|TRBV28
TGTGCCAGCAGTCCCTCCGGGGCGGGTAACTATGGCTACACCTTC
CASSPSGAGNYGYTF
>TRBJ1-3|-|many|TRBV7-2
TGTGCCAGCAGCTTCGGGGTCTCATCAAACACCATATATTTT
CASSFGVSSNTIYF
>TRBJ2-3|-|-|TRBV7-9
TGTGCCAGCACCCCAGGGGGGGGCACAGATACGCAGTATTTT
CASTPGGGTDTQYF
>TRBJ2-5|-|-|TRBV25-1
TGTGCCAGCATTCACAGGGTTCTAAGAGAGACCCAGTACTTC
CASIHRVLRETQYF
>TRBJ2-1|-|-|TRBV6-6
TGTGCCAGCAGGGTCGACAGGTACAATGAGCAGTTCTTC
CASRVDRYNEQFF
>TRBJ1-1|-|few|TRBV20-1
TGCAGTGCCCTGGTCGGGACAACTATCGAAGCTTTCTTT
CSALVGTTIEAFF
>TRBJ2-3|-|many|TRBV5-1
TGCGCCAGCAGGGCCTCTAGCACAGATACGCAGTATTTT
CASRASSTDTQYF
>TRBJ2-3|-|many|TRBV28
TGTGCCAGCACCGGTAGGGGACCCACAGATACGCAGTATTTT
CASTGRGPTDTQYF
>TRBJ2-1|-|few|TRBV12-1
TGTGCCAGCAGCTTTGTGTCGGGACTAGCGGGGTCGAGCTCCTACAATGAGCAGTTCTTC
CASSFVSGLAGSSSYNEQFF
>TRBJ2-3|TRBD2|-|TRBV29-1
TGCAGCGTTGCCGGGACTAGCGGAACAGATACGCAGTATTTT
CSVAGTSGTDTQYF
>TRBJ2-7|TRBD1|many|TRBV9
TGTGCCAGCAGCCCGCAGGGGGCTTACGAGCAGTACTTC
CASSPQGAYEQYF
>TRBJ1-5|TRBD1|many|TRBV5-1
TGCGCCAGCAGCTTTGGAGGGACAGGGAGTAATCAGCCCCAGCATTTT
CASSFGGTGSNQPQHF
>TRBJ2-1|TRBD1|many|TRBV12-3/TRBV12-4
TGTGCCAGCAGGGCTACGGGACAGGGGCGACATGAGCAGTTCTTC
CASRATGQGRHEQFF
>TRBJ1-3|TRBD1|many|TRBV7-9
TGTGCCAGCAGCTTAGGGGACAGCTCTGGAAACACCATATATTTT
CASSLGDSSGNTIYF
>TRBJ2-3|-|many|TRBV9
TGTGCCAGCAGCGTAGATTTCCGGCCCGCCGGCACAGATACGCAGTATTTT
CASSVDFRPAGTDTQYF
>TRBJ1-5|-|many|TRBV28
TGTGCCAGCAGTTGGGCCGGGAGGGGGGCGGCCCAGCATTTT
CASSWAGRGAAQHF
>TRBJ2-7|-|many|TRBV7-3
TGTGCCAGCAGCTACGGACATGGAGACGAGCAGTACTTC
CASSYGHGDEQYF
>TRBJ2-7|TRBD1|many|TRBV2
TGTGCCAGCTCAGGACAGGTCTACGAGCAGTACTTC
CASSGQVYEQYF
>TRBJ2-2|TRBD1|-|TRBV5-5
TGTGTCAGCAGCATAGGACAGGGCTACGGGGAGCTGTCTTTT
CVSSIGQGYGELSF
>TRBJ2-7|TRBD1|many|TRBV20-1
TGCAGTGCTAGGGGGCCGGGACAGCCAGGCGAGCAGTACTTC
CSARGPGQPGEQYF
>TRBJ2-2|-|many|TRBV10-3
TGTGCCATCGAAAGAGAAACCGGGGAGCTGTTTTTT
CAIERETGELFF
>TRBJ2-7|-|-|TRBV20-1
TGCAGTTTTAGGGACCCTCGAAGTTCAGGCGGCGAGCAGTACTTC
CSFRDPRSSGGEQYF
>TRBJ1-5|-|many|TRBV12-3/TRBV12-4
TGTGCCAGCAGTTACACATATAGCAATCAGCCCCAGCATTTT
CASSYTYSNQPQHF
>TRBJ2-7|TRBD1|many|TRBV5-1
TGCGCCAGCAGACCCACAGGGGGCTACGAGCAGTACTTC
CASRPTGGYEQYF
>TRBJ1-2|-|-|TRBV29-1
TGCAGCGTTGAAGATCTGGGGAATGATAACTATGGCTACACCTTC
CSVEDLGNDNYGYTF
>TRBJ2-1|TRBD2|many|TRBV5-4
TGTGCCAGCAGCCTCAGACTAGCGGGGGCTCTCTACAATGAGCAGTTCTTC
CASSLRLAGALYNEQFF
>TRBJ2-4|-|many|TRBV7-2
TGTGCCAGCAGCTTTAAAAACATTCAGTACTTC
CASSFKNIQYF
>TRBJ2-7|TRBD2|-|TRBV5-5
TGTGCCAGCAGCTTGAGGCTAGCGGGCGCGATGGTAAACGAGCAGTACTTC
CASSLRLAGAMVNEQYF
>TRBJ2-1|-|many|TRBV6-1
TGTGCCAGCCAAGCGACGGGATCCTACAATGAGCAGTTCTTC
CASQATGSYNEQFF
>TRBJ2-1|-|many|TRBV11-2
TGTGCCAGCAGCTCCCGGACTTACAATGAGCAGTTCTTC
CASSSRTYNEQFF
>TRBJ1-5|-|-|TRBV18
TGTGCCAGCTCACTTGCAGGGGCGGAGGGTTATAGCAATCAGCCCCAGCATTTT
CASSLAGAEGYSNQPQHF
>TRBJ2-1|-|many|TRBV29-1
TGCAGCATCATCTCACGGGGCAATGAGCAGTTCTTC
CSIISRGNEQFF